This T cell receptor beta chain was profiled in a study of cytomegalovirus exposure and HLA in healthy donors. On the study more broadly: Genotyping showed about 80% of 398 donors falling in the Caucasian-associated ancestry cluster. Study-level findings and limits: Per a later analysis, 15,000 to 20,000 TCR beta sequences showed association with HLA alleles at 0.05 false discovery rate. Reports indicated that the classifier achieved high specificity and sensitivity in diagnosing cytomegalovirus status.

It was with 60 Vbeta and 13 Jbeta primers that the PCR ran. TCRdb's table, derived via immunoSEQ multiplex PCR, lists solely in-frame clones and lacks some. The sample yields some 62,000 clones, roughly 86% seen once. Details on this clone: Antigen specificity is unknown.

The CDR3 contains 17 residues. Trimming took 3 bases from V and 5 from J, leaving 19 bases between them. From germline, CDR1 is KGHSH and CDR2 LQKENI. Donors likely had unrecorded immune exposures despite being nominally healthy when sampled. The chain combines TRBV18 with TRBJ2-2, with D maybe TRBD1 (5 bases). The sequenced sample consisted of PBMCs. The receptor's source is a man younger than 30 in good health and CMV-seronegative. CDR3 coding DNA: TGTGCCAGCTCACCTCCCAACAGGACGGACCCTACCGGGGAGCTGTTTTTT. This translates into CASSPPNRTDPTGELFF.